This T cell receptor (beta chain) derives from a study of blood T cell repertoires in COVID-19. Study-level background: COVID-19 samples, acute and convalescent, were from the United States, Italy and Spain. The analysed material was cDNA or gDNA that came from T cells, B-cell-depleted T cells, or PBMCs.

Per the original data handling: Reference gene primers were amplified, and this amplification served to estimate nucleated cell counts. The table came from immunoSEQ multiplex PCR; TCRdb's copy has only in-frame clones and leaves some out. V and J calls and clone size are given by that table; D and trimming were obtained from the DNA. The top ten hold roughly 28% of the sample, which has over 110,000 clones, approximately 88% seen once. The CDR3 runs 11 residues. The germline V and J ends were trimmed by 3 bases and 7 bases, with 6 bases remaining between them. This clonotype was obtained from a human donor in a cohort sampled during active COVID-19. Sequenced input: peripheral blood. V usage is TRBV12-3 or TRBV12-4 and J usage is TRBJ1-2, with D perhaps TRBD1 (5 bases). DNA of the CDR3: TGTGCCAGCAGTTTGGGGGGTGGCTACACCTTC. It codes for CASSLGGGYTF.